Following are 24 T cell receptor beta chains from one sample sequenced in a study of T cell repertoires in cytomegalovirus infection. Using its own MiXCR run on the reads, TCRdb lists one record per CDR3 protein. In the table there are about 89,000 distinct CDR3 sequences, approximately 30% of which are singletons. Their antigens are not known. Source: CD8+ T cells from cultured PBMCs, taken from culture after CMV antigen stimulation. The receptors here all came from a human donor in good health (CMV status not recorded). Some clones in this sample may be carry-over from other donors' samples.

This clonotype has a handful of counts. The chain carries TRBV28 and TRBJ2-4; D is uncertain. This CDR3 contains 15 residues. V lost 5 bases and J lost 1, with 12 bases in between. CDR1 and CDR2 from the germline V gene are MDHEN and SYDVKM. The CDR3 loop is CASSDPQEAKNIQYF. CDR3 coding DNA: TGTGCCAGCAGTGATCCCCAGGAGGCCAAAAACATTCAGTACTTC.

This clonotype was recorded many times. V gene TRBV20-1 combines with J gene TRBJ1-1; no clear D gene. The CDR3 loop spans 11 amino acids. V dropped 3 bases and J dropped 2 bases, with 4 bases sitting between them. CDR1 is DFQATT and CDR2 is SNEGSKA in the germline V gene (reference sequence). CDR3 amino acids: CSASANTEAFF. The CDR3 bases are TGCAGTGCTAGCGCTAACACTGAAGCTTTCTTT.

This clonotype was counted between two and nine times. The V and J genes are TRBV3-1 and TRBJ2-3; weak D call: TRBD2 (6 bases). Germline lookup yields CDR1 LGHDT and CDR2 YNNKEL (reference sequence). This CDR3 contains 16 residues. Trimming removed 0 bases at V and 0 bases at J, with 10 bases between. This CDR3 is CASSQDGGASTDTQYF. DNA for the CDR3: TGTGCCAGCAGCCAAGATGGCGGGGCTAGCACAGATACGCAGTATTTT.

This chain joins TRBV27 and TRBJ1-6; 7 nucleotides agree with TRBD1. This CDR3 spans 15 amino acids. Germline-derived CDR1 and CDR2 are MNHEY and SMNVEV (reference sequence). V trimming: 5 bases; J trimming: 4 bases; junction bases outside the gene matches: 5. CDR3 coding DNA: TGTGCCAGCAGTCCACCGGGACAGTATAATTCACCCCTCCACTTT. This codes for CASSPPGQYNSPLHF.

The CDR3 here is CASSSGTSGTNEQFF. The CDR3 DNA follows: TGTGCCAGCAGCTCCGGGACTAGCGGGACCAATGAGCAGTTCTTC. The chain recombines TRBV7-9 with TRBJ2-1, with TRBD2 matching over 13 bases. Unmatched junction bases numbered 3, after V lost 4 bases and J lost 6 bases. This CDR3 region has 15 residues. Germline V CDR1 and CDR2: SEHNR, FQNEAQ (reference sequence).

DNA for the CDR3: TGTGCCAGCAGTACTTATTCAACTTGGGCTAATGAAAAACTGTTTTTT. It codes for CASSTYSTWANEKLFF. The gene calls are TRBV6-6 and TRBJ1-4; no firm D call. There are 16 residues in the CDR3. Deletions cut 5 bases from V and 3 bases from J, with 16 bases between. CDR1 is MNHNY, CDR2 SVGAGI, per germline (reference sequence).

The J gene is TRBJ2-5, the V gene TRBV20-1; 10 bases agree with TRBD2. After removal of 2 bases from V and 2 bases from J, the junction contained 2 bases not matched to a gene. Germline V gene sequence: CDR1 DFQATT, CDR2 SNEGSKA (reference sequence). This CDR3 spans 14 amino acids. The CDR3 here is CSARLTSGQETQYF. The CDR3 DNA reads as TGCAGTGCTAGATTGACTAGCGGGCAAGAGACCCAGTACTTC.

This clonotype occurred a few times. This sequence joins TRBV4-2 and TRBJ2-1; 9 bases align to TRBD2. The germline V gene encodes CDR1 LGHNA and CDR2 YNFKEQ. V trimming: 2 bases; J trimming: 8 bases; junction bases outside the gene matches: 4. This CDR3 is built from 14 residues. CDR3 protein: CASSQMLAGDEQFF. CDR3 nucleotides: TGTGCCAGCAGCCAAATGTTAGCGGGGGATGAGCAGTTCTTC.

The chain couples TRBV25-1 to TRBJ2-3; no clear D. This CDR3 is 14 amino acids long. The ends were cut back, 7 bases at V and 1 base at J, with 12 bases in the middle. Germline values: CDR1 MGHDK, CDR2 SYGVNS. CDR3 in DNA: TGTGCCAGCAAATGGGCGGAAGGCACAGATACGCAGTATTTT. Translated, it gives CASKWAEGTDTQYF.

This clonotype turned up a few times. This chain uses TRBV2 with TRBJ1-5, with D maybe TRBD1 (6 bases). This CDR3 spans 16 amino acids. CDR1 and CDR2 (germline): SNHLY, FYNNEI. The V and J ends lost 0 bases and 6 bases respectively, with 15 bases between them. The CDR3 coding sequence is TGTGCCAGCAGTGAAGCGTTCTCAGGGGCCAGTCAGCCCCAGCATTTT. Translation: CASSEAFSGASQPQHF.

In its sample, this clonotype was seen a few times. This chain uses TRBV15 with TRBJ2-1; the match to TRBD2 covers 10 bases. Looked up from germline, CDR1 is LNHNV and CDR2 is YYDKDF (reference sequence). The length of the CDR3 is 18 residues. The junction had 18 bases not matched to a gene; V was cut back by 5 bases and J by 8 bases. CDR3 sequence: CATSGRFLSSGGQDEQFF. Here the CDR3 DNA reads TGTGCCACCAGCGGACGTTTTCTTTCTAGCGGGGGCCAAGATGAGCAGTTCTTC.

V and J are TRBV20-1 and TRBJ2-7; 7 nucleotides agree with TRBD1. Trimming took 6 bases from V and 0 from J; bases not matched to a gene: 5. The CDR3 extends over 13 amino acids. CDR1 and CDR2 from the germline V gene are DFQATT and SNEGSKA (reference sequence). The chain's CDR3 is CSAGTASSYEQYF. CDR3 nucleotide sequence: TGCAGTGCGGGGACAGCTAGCTCCTACGAGCAGTACTTC.

Ten or more counts support this clonotype. The chain combines TRBV27 with TRBJ2-6; 8 bases agree with TRBD1. The CDR3 has 19 amino acids. V shed 5 bases and J 0 bases; nucleotides not matched to a gene: 12. The germline V gene encodes CDR1 MNHEY and CDR2 SMNVEV (reference sequence). The CDR3 nucleotides are TGTGCCAGCAGTCCATGGCCGGGACAGGAAATCTCTGGGGCCAACGTCCTGACTTTC. Translating gives CASSPWPGQEISGANVLTF.

This clonotype was detected once. This rearrangement joins TRBV12-3 or TRBV12-4 to TRBJ1-3; D gene uncertain. The CDR3 has 17 residues. Trimming cost V 6 bases and J 0 bases, with 18 bases left between them. As DNA, the CDR3 is TGTGCCAGCAGCCCCGGGGAGGGTCGACTCTCTGGAAACACCATATATTTT. Protein: CASSPGEGRLSGNTIYF.

The chain employs TRBV20-1 and TRBJ2-1; D perhaps matches TRBD1 (6 bases). This CDR3 has 15 residues. V was pared by 6 bases and J by 7 bases, with 22 bases between. In germline, CDR1 is DFQATT, CDR2 SNEGSKA (reference sequence). The CDR3 loop is CSASDPGQKGNEQFF. CDR3 DNA sequence: TGCAGTGCCAGCGATCCGGGACAAAAGGGTAATGAGCAGTTCTTC.

The gene calls are TRBV7-3 and TRBJ2-3; 9 positions agree with TRBD2. CDR1 is SGHTA and CDR2 is FQGTGA in the germline V gene. The CDR3 is 15 amino acids. V shed 2 bases, J shed 2 bases, and the junction held 2 bases outside the gene matches. CDR3 amino acids: CASSLAGGNTDTQYF. DNA for the CDR3: TGTGCCAGCAGCTTAGCGGGGGGGAACACAGATACGCAGTATTTT.

This clonotype was recorded at least ten times. This rearrangement joins TRBV7-6 to TRBJ1-1; D remains unclear. CDR3 length: 11 amino acids. Per the germline V gene, CDR1 is SGHVS and CDR2 is FNYEAQ. V was clipped by 6 bases and J by 4 bases, with 6 bases between them. CDR3 sequence reads: CASRGGTEAFF. CDR3 coding DNA: TGTGCCAGCAGGGGCGGCACTGAAGCTTTCTTT.

The rearrangement joins TRBV28 to TRBJ1-5; unclear D gene. This CDR3 is 16 amino acids long. The germline V gene encodes CDR1 MDHEN and CDR2 SYDVKM. V dropped 3 bases and J dropped 0 bases, with 12 bases sitting between them. This CDR3 is CASSFGPRLSNQPQHF. DNA for the CDR3: TGTGCCAGCAGTTTTGGCCCGAGACTTAGCAATCAGCCCCAGCATTTT.

Only a few counts were recorded for this clonotype. This chain joins TRBV5-6 and TRBJ2-7, with D tentatively TRBD2 (8 bases). There are 15 residues in the CDR3. Germline lookup yields CDR1 SGHDT and CDR2 YYEEEE. Trimming took off 4 bases at V and 5 bases at J, with 19 bases between the two ends. CDR3 amino acids: CASSEPGGQGDEQYF. The CDR3 coding sequence is TGTGCCAGCAGCGAACCGGGAGGGCAGGGGGACGAGCAGTACTTC.

This clonotype was counted ten times or more. The chain employs TRBV27 and TRBJ1-2; D is perhaps TRBD1 (6 bases). The CDR3 is made up of 16 amino acids. V was clipped by 5 bases and J by 5 bases, with 21 bases between them. Germline V gives CDR1 MNHEY, CDR2 SMNVEV (reference sequence). The CDR3 region is CASSPYGTPGGYGYTF. CDR3 DNA: TGTGCCAGCAGTCCGTACGGGACACCGGGAGGATATGGCTACACCTTC.

The CDR3 region is CASRDHTGTIEAFF. CDR3 nucleotides: TGTGCCAGCAGAGATCATACCGGGACAATCGAAGCTTTCTTT. The chain joins TRBV2 to TRBJ1-1, with a tentative D call TRBD1 (6 bases). Germline loops: CDR1 SNHLY, CDR2 FYNNEI. The CDR3 contains 14 residues. V shed 6 bases and J shed 8 bases, with 19 bases lying between them.

The genes are TRBV7-9 and TRBJ2-7; TRBD1 is a possible D gene (5 bases). This CDR3 has 14 residues. V lost 5 bases and J lost 3, with 14 bases in between. Germline values: CDR1 SEHNR, CDR2 FQNEAQ (reference sequence). Here the CDR3 reads CASSPPSQGYEQYF. The CDR3 DNA follows: TGTGCCAGCAGCCCACCCTCTCAGGGCTACGAGCAGTACTTC. The variable domain in full, completed from reference TRBV7-9 and TRBJ2-7, reads DTGVSQNPRHKITKRGQNVTFRCDPISEHNRLYWYRQTLGQGPEFLTYFQNEAQLEKSRLLSDRFSAERPKGSFSTLEIQRTEQGDSAMYLCASSPPSQGYEQYFGPGTRLTVT.

The chain combines TRBV29-1 with TRBJ2-2; D is undetermined. The CDR3 extends over 14 amino acids. The V gene's germline CDR1 is SQVTM and CDR2 ANQGSEA. V was trimmed by 7 bases and J by 0 bases, leaving 12 bases between them. For the CDR3, the DNA is TGCAGCGCCTCAAAGAGTTCGAACACCGGGGAGCTGTTTTTT. Translation: CSASKSSNTGELFF.

This clonotype was seen more than once but under ten times. The V call is TRBV7-9, the J call TRBJ1-2; 7 bases are a match to TRBD1. This CDR3 is 15 amino acids long. CDR1 and CDR2 (germline): SEHNR, FQNEAQ (reference sequence). Germline trimming cut 1 base from V and 2 bases from J; bases unmatched to any gene: 4. CDR3 in DNA: TGTGCCAGCAGCTTAGAGGGGGCGCCCAACTATGGCTACACCTTC. Protein sequence: CASSLEGAPNYGYTF. The whole variable domain, remainder taken from reference TRBV7-9 and TRBJ1-2, is DTGVSQNPRHKITKRGQNVTFRCDPISEHNRLYWYRQTLGQGPEFLTYFQNEAQLEKSRLLSDRFSAERPKGSFSTLEIQRTEQGDSAMYLCASSLEGAPNYGYTFGSGTRLTVV.